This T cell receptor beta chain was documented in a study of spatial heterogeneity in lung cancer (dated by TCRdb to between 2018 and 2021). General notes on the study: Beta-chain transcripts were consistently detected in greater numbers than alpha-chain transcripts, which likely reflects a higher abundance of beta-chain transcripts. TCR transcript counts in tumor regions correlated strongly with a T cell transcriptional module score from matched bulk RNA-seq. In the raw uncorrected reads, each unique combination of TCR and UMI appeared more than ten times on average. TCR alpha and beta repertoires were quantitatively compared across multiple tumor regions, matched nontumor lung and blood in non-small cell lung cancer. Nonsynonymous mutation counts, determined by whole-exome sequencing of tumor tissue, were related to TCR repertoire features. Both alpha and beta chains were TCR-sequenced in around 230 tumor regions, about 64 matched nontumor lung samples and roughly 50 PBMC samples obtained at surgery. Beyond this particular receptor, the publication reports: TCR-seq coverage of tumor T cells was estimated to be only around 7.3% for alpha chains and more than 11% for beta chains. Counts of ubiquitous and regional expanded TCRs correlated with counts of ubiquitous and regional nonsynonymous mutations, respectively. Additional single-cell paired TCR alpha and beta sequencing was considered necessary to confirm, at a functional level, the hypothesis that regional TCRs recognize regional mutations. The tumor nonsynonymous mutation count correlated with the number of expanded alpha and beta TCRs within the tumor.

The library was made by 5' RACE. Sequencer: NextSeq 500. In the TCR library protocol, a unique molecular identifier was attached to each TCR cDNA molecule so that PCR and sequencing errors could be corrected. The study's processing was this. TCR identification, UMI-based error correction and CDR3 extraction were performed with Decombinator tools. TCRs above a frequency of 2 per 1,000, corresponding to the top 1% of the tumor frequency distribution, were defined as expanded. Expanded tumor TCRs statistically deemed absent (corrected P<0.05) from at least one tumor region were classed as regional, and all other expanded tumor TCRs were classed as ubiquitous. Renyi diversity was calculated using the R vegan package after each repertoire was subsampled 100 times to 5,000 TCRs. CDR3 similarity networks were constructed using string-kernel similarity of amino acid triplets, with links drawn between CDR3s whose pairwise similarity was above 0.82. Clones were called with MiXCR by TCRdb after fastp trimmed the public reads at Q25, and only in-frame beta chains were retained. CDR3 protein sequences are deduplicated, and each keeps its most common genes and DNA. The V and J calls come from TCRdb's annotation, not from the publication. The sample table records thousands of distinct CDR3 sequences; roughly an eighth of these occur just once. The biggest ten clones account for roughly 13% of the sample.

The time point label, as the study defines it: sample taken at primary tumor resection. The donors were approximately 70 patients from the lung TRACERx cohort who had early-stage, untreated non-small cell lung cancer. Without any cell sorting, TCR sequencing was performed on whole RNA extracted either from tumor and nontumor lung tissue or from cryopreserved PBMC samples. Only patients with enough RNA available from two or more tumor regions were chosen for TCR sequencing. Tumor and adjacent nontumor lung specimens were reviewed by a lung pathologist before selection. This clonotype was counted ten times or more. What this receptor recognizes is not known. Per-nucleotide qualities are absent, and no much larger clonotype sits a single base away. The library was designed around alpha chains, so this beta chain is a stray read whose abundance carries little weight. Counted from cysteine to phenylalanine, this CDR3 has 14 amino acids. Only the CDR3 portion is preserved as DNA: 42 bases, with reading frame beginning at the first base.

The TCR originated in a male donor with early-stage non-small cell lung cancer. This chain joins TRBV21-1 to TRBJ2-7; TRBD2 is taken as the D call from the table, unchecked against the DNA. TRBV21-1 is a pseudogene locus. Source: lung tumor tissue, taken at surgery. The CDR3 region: CASSNRGGSYEQYF. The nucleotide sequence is TGTGCCAGCAGCAATAGGGGAGGCTCCTACGAGCAGTACTTC.